Following are 5 T cell receptor beta chains from one sample sequenced in a study of shared clonotypes between healthy human individuals. Sequencing was performed with immunoSEQ multiplex PCR; in TCRdb, only in-frame clones are kept and a portion is missing. The data contain approximately 2.5 million clones, over 85% of them seen just once; the ten biggest clones take up more than 0.35%. Sequenced material: naive CD4+ T cells from PBMCs. Documented subset: CD45RA+ positively selected. The origin of the receptors is a man aged 18 to 35 in good health. Some clones in this sample may be carry-over from other donors' samples.

The J gene is TRBJ2-1, the V gene TRBV7-8; 8 positions agree with TRBD2. The germline CDR1 and CDR2 sequences are SGHVS and FQNEAQ. V was clipped by 2 bases and J by 4 bases; unmatched bases: 7. This CDR3 region has 16 residues. The CDR3 spells CASSLRHGREYNEQFF. The CDR3 DNA sequence: TGTGCCAGCAGCTTACGGCACGGGAGGGAATACAATGAGCAGTTCTTC.

The genes are TRBV5-6 and TRBJ2-1; tentatively, D is TRBD1 or TRBD2 (5 bases each). Germline V gene sequence: CDR1 SGHDT, CDR2 YYEEEE. Deletions cut 1 base from V and 9 bases from J, with 11 bases between. The length of the CDR3 is 13 residues. CDR3 sequence: CASSLTRDGEQFF. Written as DNA, the CDR3 is TGTGCCAGCAGCTTGACCCGGGACGGTGAGCAGTTCTTC.

This chain uses TRBV25-1 with TRBJ2-5, with a weak D call TRBD2 (7 bases). In germline, CDR1 is MGHDK, CDR2 SYGVNS. V was trimmed by 1 base and J by 7 bases, leaving 13 bases between them. The CDR3 loop spans 14 amino acids. The DNA of the CDR3 is TGTGCCAGCAGTGAATCGGGGAGGGGGATGACCCAGTACTTC. Its protein product is CASSESGRGMTQYF.

This sequence joins TRBV25-1 and TRBJ1-4; D not certain. The ends were cut back, 2 bases at V and 7 bases at J, with 11 bases in the middle. The germline V gene encodes CDR1 MGHDK and CDR2 SYGVNS. The CDR3 covers 14 residues. For the CDR3, the DNA is TGTGCCAGCAGTGAAAGACCCTGGAGTGAAAAACTGTTTTTT. It translates to CASSERPWSEKLFF.

This chain links TRBV6-6 with TRBJ1-5; 9 bases align to TRBD1. Germline CDR1 MNHNY, CDR2 SVGAGI (reference sequence). The junction had 3 bases not matched to a gene; V was cut back by 7 bases and J by 2 bases. The CDR3 is made up of 14 amino acids. The CDR3 DNA sequence: TGTGCCAGCACCACAGGGGGCCGCAATCAGCCCCAGCATTTT. Residues: CASTTGGRNQPQHF.